This T cell receptor beta chain was identified during a study of blood T cell repertoires in COVID-19. Background on the study: Both acute and convalescent COVID-19 samples were obtained from the United States, Italy and Spain. The analysed material was cDNA or gDNA that came from T cells, B-cell-depleted T cells, or PBMCs.

TCRdb keeps only in-frame clones here, not all; method: immunoSEQ multiplex PCR. The sample lists 200,000 to 300,000 clones, under 90% occurring once. The CDR3 extends over 14 amino acids. Germline V CDR1 and CDR2: SGHRS, YFSETQ. After removal of 4 bases from V and 4 bases from J, the junction contained 3 bases not matched to a gene. This chain uses TRBV5-1 with TRBJ2-2, with 8 bases lining up with TRBD2. The sample was peripheral blood. The receptor's source is a human donor in a cohort sampled during active COVID-19. The CDR3 loop reads CASSELAGTGELFF. The CDR3 coding sequence is TGCGCCAGCAGCGAGCTAGCGGGCACCGGGGAGCTGTTTTTT.